Following are 18 T cell receptor beta chains from one sample sequenced in a study of control samples from healthy donors and cancer patients. The method was immunoSEQ multiplex PCR; TCRdb's version includes in-frame clones alone and lacks a portion of them. The data contain around 130,000 clones, more than 70% of them seen just once; the ten biggest clones take up roughly 43%. Sequences were obtained from blood. The receptors originated from a man over 45 in good health.

This clone was detected only once. The chain combines TRBV7-8 with TRBJ2-4; TRBD2 aligns across 7 bases. Germline V gene lookup returns CDR1 SGHVS and CDR2 FQNEAQ. After removal of 3 bases from V and 8 bases from J, the junction contained 4 bases not matched to a gene. This CDR3 contains 13 residues. CDR3 amino acids: CASSLGGRDIQYF. CDR3 in DNA: TGTGCCAGCAGCTTGGGAGGGAGGGACATTCAGTACTTC.

V gene TRBV7-2 combines with J gene TRBJ1-2, with 9 bases identical to TRBD1. The CDR3 totals 15 residues. V was pared by 2 bases and J by 7 bases, with 8 bases of the junction left unmatched. Germline V gene lookup returns CDR1 SGHTA and CDR2 FQGNSA. CDR3 nucleotides: TGTGCCAGCAGCTTATCTTTTGGACAGGGGTCTGGCTACACCTTC. It yields the protein CASSLSFGQGSGYTF.

V is TRBV7-7 and J is TRBJ2-3, with a possible D match to TRBD1 (6 bases). Deletions cut 2 bases from V and 5 bases from J, with 14 bases between. The CDR3 length is 15 residues. CDR1 is SSHAT and CDR2 is FNYEAQ in the germline V gene (reference sequence). The CDR3 spells CASSLNGGHGDTQYF. The CDR3 nucleotides are TGTGCCAGCAGCTTAAATGGGGGACATGGAGATACGCAGTATTTT.

The rearrangement joins TRBV7-6 to TRBJ1-5; D is undetermined. The CDR3 runs 13 residues. The germline CDR1 and CDR2 sequences are SGHVS and FNYEAQ. V was pared by 2 bases and J by 9 bases, with 11 bases between. CDR3 DNA: TGTGCCAGCAGCTTAACGGTTCTTGGGCCCCAGCATTTT. It specifies CASSLTVLGPQHF.

V gene TRBV19 combines with J gene TRBJ1-4, with D uncertain. This CDR3 has 15 residues. Trimming took 5 bases from V and 1 from J, leaving 11 bases between them. The germline V gene has CDR1 LNHDA and CDR2 SQIVND (reference sequence). CDR3 DNA: TGTGCCAGTAGTTCAAGGACCGGAACTAATGAAAAACTGTTTTTT. It codes for CASSSRTGTNEKLFF.

The gene calls are TRBV12-3 or TRBV12-4 and TRBJ1-5; D is undetermined. The CDR3 length is 13 residues. Trimming pared 3 bases from V and 7 bases from J, leaving 10 bases between. The CDR3 DNA follows: TGTGCCAGCAGTTTGGTGATTGGGCAGCCCCAGCATTTT. It codes for CASSLVIGQPQHF.

The chain carries TRBV14 and TRBJ2-1; either TRBD1 or TRBD2 may supply D (5 bases each). The V end lost 4 bases, the J end lost 7 bases, and 11 bases lay between the germline ends. This CDR3 has 13 residues. CDR1 is SGHDN, CDR2 FVKESK, per germline. CDR3 protein: CASSLRGANEQFF. The CDR3 DNA follows: TGTGCCAGCAGCCTTCGAGGGGCGAATGAGCAGTTCTTC.

The chain carries TRBV7-8 and TRBJ1-1; D gene unclear. The CDR3 runs 14 residues. Germline V gives CDR1 SGHVS, CDR2 FQNEAQ. V lost 3 bases, J lost 8 bases, and 16 bases lay in between. The CDR3 bases are TGTGCCAGCAGCTTTGGGCAGAGCAGAGTCGAAGCTTTCTTT. Its translation: CASSFGQSRVEAFF.

The DNA of the CDR3 is TGTGCCAGAAGCTTGACCGGGACAGGGGTACACGAGCAGTACTTC. Its translation is CARSLTGTGVHEQYF. The chain uses TRBV5-3 and TRBJ2-7; 10 bases are shared with TRBD1. TRBV5-3 falls under the ORF class, with uncertain function. V lost 1 base and J lost 5; bases outside the gene matches: 6. The CDR3 runs to 15 residues.

The chain uses TRBV7-9 and TRBJ2-3; TRBD2 matches 9 bases. Losses at the gene ends were 3 bases for V and 5 bases for J; bases not matched to a gene: 6. The germline CDR1 and CDR2 sequences are SEHNR and FQNEAQ (reference sequence). This CDR3 contains 15 residues. CDR3 region: CASSFGGGDGDTQYF. For the CDR3, the DNA is TGTGCCAGCAGCTTCGGCGGGGGGGATGGAGATACGCAGTATTTT.

CDR3 sequence reads: CASSLPSGNTEAFF. The CDR3 DNA reads TGCGCCAGCAGCCTCCCCTCGGGGAACACTGAAGCTTTCTTT. The chain uses TRBV5-1 and TRBJ1-1; D unresolved. CDR1 is SGHRS and CDR2 is YFSETQ in the germline V gene. The V end lost 4 bases, the J end lost 1 base, and 11 bases lay between the germline ends. The CDR3 loop spans 14 amino acids.

The chain joins TRBV29-1 to TRBJ1-5; D is unresolved. Germline lookup yields CDR1 SQVTM and CDR2 ANQGSEA. The CDR3 runs 14 residues. Trimming removed 6 bases at V and 7 bases at J, with 19 bases between. This CDR3 reads CSVLDKGAGQPQHF. The CDR3 nucleotides are TGCAGCGTCCTTGACAAGGGCGCAGGACAGCCCCAGCATTTT.

A remark on this clone: Mismatch with germline at one junction end may stem from a read error. This rearrangement joins TRBV2 to TRBJ2-3; unclear D gene. CDR1 and CDR2 from the germline V gene are SNHLY and FYNNEI. This CDR3 is built from 11 residues. The CDR3 nucleotides are TGTGCCAGCAGTAAAGTCGATAGGCAGTATTTT. As protein: CASSKVDRQYF.

The gene calls are TRBV2 and TRBJ2-5, with D perhaps matching TRBD1 (6 bases). V shed 7 bases and J shed 2 bases, with 8 bases lying between them. The CDR3 runs 12 residues. Germline lookup yields CDR1 SNHLY and CDR2 FYNNEI. The chain's CDR3 is CASTGDQETQYF. The CDR3 nucleotides are TGTGCCAGCACAGGGGATCAAGAGACCCAGTACTTC.

The rearrangement joins TRBV5-8 to TRBJ2-7; 9 bases are shared with TRBD1. This CDR3 is 14 amino acids long. The junction had 8 bases not matched to a gene; V was cut back by 4 bases and J by 6 bases. CDR1 is SGHTS, CDR2 YDEGEE, per germline. CDR3 amino acids: CASSRDRVRREQYF. DNA for the CDR3: TGTGCCAGCAGCAGGGACAGGGTCAGACGCGAGCAGTACTTC.

The chain employs TRBV11-2 and TRBJ2-7; possible D gene TRBD2, 6 bases. V lost 7 bases, J lost 0 bases, and 28 bases lay in between. This CDR3 is built from 19 residues. Germline loops: CDR1 SGHAT, CDR2 FQNNGV. CDR3 coding DNA: TGTGCCAGCACCCTTTGGGCGGGAACCTTCCGCTCTAGCTCCTACGAGCAGTACTTC. Amino acids: CASTLWAGTFRSSSYEQYF.

This chain joins TRBV23-1 and TRBJ1-2, with D unclear. TRBV23-1 is recorded as an ORF, its role being uncertain. V was pared by 7 bases and J by 1 base, with 13 bases between. The CDR3 consists of 14 residues. The CDR3 DNA is TGCGCCAGCATGAGGGCTTCGATTAACTATGGCTACACCTTC. This translates into CASMRASINYGYTF.

V usage is TRBV30 and J usage is TRBJ2-5; D is unresolved. CDR3 length equals 11 residues. Trimming removed 0 bases at V and 4 bases at J, with 3 bases between. Germline V gene sequence: CDR1 GTSNPN, CDR2 SVGIG (reference sequence). DNA of the CDR3: TGTGCCTGGAGTGTCCTAGAGACCCAGTACTTC. Its protein is CAWSVLETQYF. The full variable domain, completed using reference TRBV30 and TRBJ2-5, is SQTIHQWPATLVQPVGSPLSLECTVEGTSNPNLYWYRQAAGRGLQLLFYSVGIGQISSEVPQNLSASRPQDRQFILSSKKLLLSDSGFYLCAWSVLETQYFGPGTRLLVL.